The source of this T cell receptor beta chain is a study of cytomegalovirus exposure and HLA in healthy donors. The study, taken as a whole, reports: A later analysis associated 15,000 or so TCR beta sequences with HLA alleles at a 0.05 false discovery rate. Indistinguishable V segments such as TRBV6-2 and TRBV6-3 were excluded. The study flagged around 160 TCR beta chains as cytomegalovirus-associated.

This clone was detected a few times. Its antigen is not known. Other DNA sequences in the sample encode the same CDR3. V lost 6 bases and J lost 4; bases outside the gene matches: 7. The germline gives CDR1 MNHEY, CDR2 SMNVEV (reference sequence). This CDR3 is built from 14 residues. 13 Jbeta primers and 60 Vbeta primers were used for the PCR. Clones were read by immunoSEQ multiplex PCR, and TCRdb kept only the in-frame ones, dropping some. The sample lists some 130,000 clones; roughly 70% were seen once. This clonotype was sampled from a man aged 35-49 years in good health and CMV-seronegative. The source material was PBMCs. This chain connects TRBV27 to TRBJ1-2; TRBD1 matches 8 bases. The CDR3 nucleotides are TGTGCCAGCAGACGACAGGGGCAGGGCTATGGCTACACCTTC. Its protein is CASRRQGQGYGYTF.